This entry concerns a single T cell receptor beta chain. The data stem from a study of blood T cell repertoires in COVID-19. Across the whole study: The United States, Italy and Spain supplied acute and convalescent COVID-19 samples.

This CDR3 has 14 amino acids. Trimming left V 6 bases short and J 0 bases short, with 15 bases between. Germline V gene lookup returns CDR1 GTSNPN and CDR2 SVGIG (reference sequence). TCRdb's copy holds only in-frame clones and misses some; the assay was immunoSEQ multiplex PCR. The sample has approximately 300,000 clones; about 89% are singletons. The sequence was obtained from a man aged 25 to 40 with acute or convalescent COVID-19. The rearrangement joins TRBV30 to TRBJ2-7; the D gene is possibly TRBD2 (6 bases). The specimen sequenced was peripheral blood. DNA for the CDR3: TGTGCCTGTACCTTTACCGGGAGCTCCTACGAGCAGTACTTC. It encodes CACTFTGSSYEQYF.